This T cell receptor (beta chain) was documented in a study of technical replicates of blood from several donors. Germline V lookup: CDR1 SQVTM, CDR2 ANQGSEA. The CDR3 contains 13 residues. V lost 2 bases and J 4 bases, leaving 11 bases between the germline ends. TCRdb keeps only in-frame clones here, not all; method: immunoSEQ multiplex PCR. The profile shows 91,000 or so clones, approximately 95% of them singletons. The chain joins TRBV29-1 to TRBJ2-5; tentative D call: TRBD2 (5 bases). The TCR originated in a human donor in good health. Sample: T cells isolated from PBMCs. DNA for the CDR3: TGCAGCGTTGAACGGGGAGAGGGAGAGACCCAGTACTTC. Translating it yields CSVERGEGETQYF.